These T cell receptor beta chains were read from a single sample in a study of blood T cell repertoires in COVID-19. Clones were read by immunoSEQ multiplex PCR, and TCRdb kept only the in-frame ones, dropping some. The profile shows just over 150,000 clones, 88% of them singletons. What was sequenced was PBMCs or T cells enriched from blood (not recorded which). These receptors were taken from a woman aged 45-65 years who had recovered from COVID-19. The conserved cysteine and the conserved F or W are not part of the CDR3 here.

cdr3_length v_call cdr3_aa
15 TRBV4-1 ASSQGPSAGSYNEQF
13 TRBV4-3 ASSQGTRGRGGYT
13 TRBV12-5 ASGLAQQGTYGYT
15 TRBV7-8 ASSFMGQGAPGNTIY
10 TRBV29-1 SVTVTGNTIY
11 TRBV4-2 ASSLRDFHGYT
15 TRBV4-2 ASSQDGNLAGQETQY
14 TRBV5-4 ASSLASGTGRDTQY
13 TRBV9 ASSVAHSLNTEAF
12 TRBV9 ASSGRDRVNEQF
12 TRBV29-1 SVEATGGYGELF
11 TRBV10-1 ASSEGGKETQY
12 TRBV7-8 ASRAPGEGFGYT
13 TRBV7-2 ASSSRNTGSGGYT
15 TRBV1 TSSHEFRLAGGYEQF
15 TRBV4-2 ASSQDQVGRGNQPQH